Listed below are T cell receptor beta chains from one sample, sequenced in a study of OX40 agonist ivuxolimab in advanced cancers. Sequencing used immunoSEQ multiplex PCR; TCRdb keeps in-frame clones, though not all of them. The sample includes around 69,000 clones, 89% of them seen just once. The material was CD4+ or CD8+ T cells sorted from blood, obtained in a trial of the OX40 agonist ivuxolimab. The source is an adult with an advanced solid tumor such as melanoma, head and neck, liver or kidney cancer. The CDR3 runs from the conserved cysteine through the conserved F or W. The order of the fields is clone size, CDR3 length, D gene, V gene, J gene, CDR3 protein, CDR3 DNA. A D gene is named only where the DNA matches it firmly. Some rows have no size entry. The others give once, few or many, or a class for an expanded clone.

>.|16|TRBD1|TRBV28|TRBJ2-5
CASSAYSGGGRETQYF
TGTGCCAGCAGTGCCTACTCAGGGGGTGGCCGAGAGACCCAGTACTTC
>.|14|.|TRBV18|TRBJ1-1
CASSAGQTRTEAFF
TGTGCCAGCTCAGCCGGACAGACCCGTACTGAAGCTTTCTTT
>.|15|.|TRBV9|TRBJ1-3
CASSVGLSSGNTIYF
TGTGCCAGCAGCGTAGGTCTCAGCTCTGGAAACACCATATATTTT
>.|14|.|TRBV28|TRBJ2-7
CASSLGGLREGQYF
TGTGCCAGCAGTCTAGGAGGGTTACGTGAGGGGCAGTACTTC
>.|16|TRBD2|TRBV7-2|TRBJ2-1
CASSPVGGSFHNEQFF
TGTGCCAGCAGCCCGGTGGGCGGGAGTTTCCACAATGAGCAGTTCTTC
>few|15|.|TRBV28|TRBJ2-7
CASSPWRGEPYRQYF
TGTGCCAGCAGTCCGTGGAGGGGGGAGCCCTACAGGCAGTACTTC
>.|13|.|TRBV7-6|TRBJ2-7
CASSFWGGHEQYF
TGTGCCAGCAGCTTTTGGGGCGGCCACGAGCAGTACTTC
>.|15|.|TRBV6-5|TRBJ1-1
CASSYLSRYNTEAFF
TGTGCCAGCAGTTACTTATCGAGATACAACACTGAAGCTTTCTTT
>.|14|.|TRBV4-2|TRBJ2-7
CASSVGTFQYEQYF
TGTGCCAGCAGCGTCGGGACTTTTCAATACGAGCAGTACTTC
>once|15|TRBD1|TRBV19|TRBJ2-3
CASRQPGQGTDTQYF
TGTGCCAGTAGACAGCCGGGACAGGGCACAGATACGCAGTATTTT
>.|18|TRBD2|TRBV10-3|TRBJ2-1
CAISDGLAGPPQYNEQFF
TGTGCCATCAGCGATGGACTAGCGGGACCGCCCCAATACAATGAGCAGTTCTTC
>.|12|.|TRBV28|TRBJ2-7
CASSLMGERQYF
TGTGCCAGCAGTTTAATGGGGGAACGGCAGTACTTC
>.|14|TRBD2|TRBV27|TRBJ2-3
CATRLAGPTDTQYF
TGTGCCACCAGACTAGCGGGGCCCACAGATACGCAGTATTTT
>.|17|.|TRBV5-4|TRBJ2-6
CASSLWLASSGANVLTF
TGTGCCAGCAGCTTGTGGCTAGCGAGCTCTGGGGCCAACGTCCTGACTTTC
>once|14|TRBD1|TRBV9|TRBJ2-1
CASSVGNRGNEQFF
TGTGCCAGCAGCGTAGGAAACAGGGGGAATGAGCAGTTCTTC
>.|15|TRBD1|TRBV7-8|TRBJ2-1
CASSLLGTGGSEQFF
TGTGCCAGCAGCTTACTCGGGACAGGGGGCAGTGAGCAGTTCTTC
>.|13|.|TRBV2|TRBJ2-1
CASSVQFYNEQFF
TGTGCCAGCAGTGTCCAATTCTACAATGAGCAGTTCTTC
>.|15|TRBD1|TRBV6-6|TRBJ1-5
CASSRQGYSNQPQHF
TGTGCCAGCAGTAGACAGGGATATAGCAATCAGCCCCAGCATTTT
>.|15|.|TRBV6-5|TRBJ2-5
CASSSSSGLQETQYF
TGTGCCAGCAGTAGTTCCAGCGGCCTCCAAGAGACCCAGTACTTC
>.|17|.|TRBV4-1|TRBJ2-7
CASSQVISRRSSYEQYF
TGCGCCAGCAGCCAAGTTATATCGCGGAGGAGCTCCTACGAGCAGTACTTC
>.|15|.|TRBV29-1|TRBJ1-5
CSVVEFAEGNQPQHF
TGCAGCGTTGTTGAATTCGCCGAGGGCAATCAGCCCCAGCATTTT
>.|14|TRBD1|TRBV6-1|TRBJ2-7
CASSEGDRTYEQYF
TGTGCCAGCAGTGAGGGGGACAGGACCTACGAGCAGTACTTC
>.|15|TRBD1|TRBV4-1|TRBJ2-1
CASSLGQGAYNEQFF
TGCGCCAGCAGCCTCGGACAGGGAGCCTACAATGAGCAGTTCTTC
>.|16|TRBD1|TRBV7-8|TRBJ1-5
CASSFSYRGSNQPQHF
TGTGCCAGCAGCTTCTCGTACAGGGGGTCCAATCAGCCCCAGCATTTT
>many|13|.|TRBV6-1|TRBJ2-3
CASSPTGTHTQYF
TGTGCCAGCAGCCCTACAGGGACCCATACGCAGTATTTT
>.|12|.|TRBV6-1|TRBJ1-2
CASKDANYGYTF
TGTGCCAGCAAGGACGCTAACTATGGCTACACCTTC
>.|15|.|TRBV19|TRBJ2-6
CASSKPVLGANVLTF
TGTGCCAGTAGTAAGCCGGTCCTTGGGGCCAACGTCCTGACTTTC
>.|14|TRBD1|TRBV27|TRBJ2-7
CASSGQGSKYEQYF
TGTGCCAGCAGCGGACAGGGTTCCAAGTACGAGCAGTACTTC
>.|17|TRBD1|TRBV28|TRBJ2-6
CASSLWGTGSGANVLTF
TGTGCCAGCAGTTTATGGGGGACAGGGTCCGGGGCCAACGTCCTGACTTTC
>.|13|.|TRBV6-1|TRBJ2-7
CASTPASNGEQYF
TGTGCCAGCACCCCCGCTAGCAATGGCGAGCAGTACTTC
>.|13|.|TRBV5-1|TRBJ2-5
CASSGGLQETQYF
TGCGCCAGCAGCGGGGGGCTCCAAGAGACCCAGTACTTC
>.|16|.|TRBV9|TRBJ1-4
CASSSKGRPTNEKLFF
TGTGCCAGCAGCTCAAAGGGACGGCCAACTAATGAAAAACTGTTTTTT
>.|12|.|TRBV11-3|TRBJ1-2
CASSLQGNGYTF
TGTGCCAGCAGCTTACAGGGTAATGGCTACACCTTC
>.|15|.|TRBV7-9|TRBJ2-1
CASSLNPSSYNEQFF
TGTGCCAGCAGCTTAAACCCTAGCTCCTACAATGAGCAGTTCTTC
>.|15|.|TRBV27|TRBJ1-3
CASSPDRGSGNTIYF
TGTGCCAGCAGTCCTGACCGGGGCTCTGGAAACACCATATATTTT
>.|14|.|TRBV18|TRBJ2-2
CASSPPKATGELFF
TGTGCCAGCTCACCACCTAAGGCCACGGGGGAGCTGTTTTTT
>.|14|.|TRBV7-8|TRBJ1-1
CASSSRLGGTEAFF
TGTGCCAGCAGCTCTAGACTGGGAGGGACTGAAGCTTTCTTT
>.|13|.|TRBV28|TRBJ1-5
CASSLGLHQPQHF
TGTGCCAGCAGTTTAGGGCTACATCAGCCCCAGCATTTT
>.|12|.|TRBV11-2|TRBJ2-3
CASSPYGDTQYF
TGTGCCAGCAGTCCCTATGGAGATACGCAGTATTTT
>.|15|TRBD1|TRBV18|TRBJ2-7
CASSPGTGGSYEQYF
TGTGCCAGCTCGCCCGGGACAGGGGGATCTTACGAGCAGTACTTC
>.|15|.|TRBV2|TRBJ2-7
CASSEGVSGSYEQYF
TGTGCCAGCAGTGAAGGGGTTAGCGGAAGCTACGAGCAGTACTTC
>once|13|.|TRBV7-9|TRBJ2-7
CASSLASSYEQYF
TGTGCCAGCAGCTTAGCGTCTTCTTACGAGCAGTACTTC
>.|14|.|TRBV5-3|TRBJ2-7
CARSLDRDKYEQYF
TGTGCCAGAAGCCTTGACCGGGACAAGTACGAGCAGTACTTC
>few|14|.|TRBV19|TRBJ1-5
CASMPSRNNQPQHF
TGTGCCAGTATGCCAAGTAGGAACAATCAGCCCCAGCATTTT
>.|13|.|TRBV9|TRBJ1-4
CASSDSGNEKLFF
TGTGCCAGCAGCGATAGTGGGAATGAAAAACTGTTTTTT
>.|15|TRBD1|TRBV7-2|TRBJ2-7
CASSLMGTGGLEQYF
TGTGCCAGCAGCTTGATGGGGACAGGGGGTCTCGAGCAGTACTTC
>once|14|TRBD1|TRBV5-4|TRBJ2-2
CASSRDRNTGELFF
TGTGCCAGCAGCCGGGACAGAAACACCGGGGAGCTGTTTTTT
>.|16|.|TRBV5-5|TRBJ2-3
CASSQSAGSSTDTQYF
TGTGCCAGCAGCCAATCGGCGGGTTCTAGCACAGATACGCAGTATTTT
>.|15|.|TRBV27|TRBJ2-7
CASSPSLMSRHEQYF
TGTGCCAGCAGCCCCTCGTTGATGAGTCGGCACGAGCAGTACTTC
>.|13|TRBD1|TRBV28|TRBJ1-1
CASNRQGIAEAFF
TGTGCCAGCAACAGACAGGGCATAGCTGAAGCTTTCTTT
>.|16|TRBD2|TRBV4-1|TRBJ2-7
CASSRGLAGNIYEQYF
TGCGCCAGCAGCCGCGGACTAGCGGGGAACATATACGAGCAGTACTTC
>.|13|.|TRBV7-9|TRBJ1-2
CASSLRENYGYTF
TGTGCCAGCAGCTTAAGGGAGAACTATGGCTACACCTTC
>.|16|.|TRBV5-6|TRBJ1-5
CASSLGQLGYNQPQHF
TGTGCCAGCAGCCTGGGACAACTAGGGTACAATCAGCCCCAGCATTTT
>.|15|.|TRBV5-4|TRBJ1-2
CASSEEFLRSYGYTF
TGTGCCAGCAGCGAAGAGTTCCTAAGAAGCTATGGCTACACCTTC
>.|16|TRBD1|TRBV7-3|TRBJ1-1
CASSSGGNRGYTEAFF
TGTGCCAGCAGCTCCGGAGGGAACAGGGGTTACACTGAAGCTTTCTTT